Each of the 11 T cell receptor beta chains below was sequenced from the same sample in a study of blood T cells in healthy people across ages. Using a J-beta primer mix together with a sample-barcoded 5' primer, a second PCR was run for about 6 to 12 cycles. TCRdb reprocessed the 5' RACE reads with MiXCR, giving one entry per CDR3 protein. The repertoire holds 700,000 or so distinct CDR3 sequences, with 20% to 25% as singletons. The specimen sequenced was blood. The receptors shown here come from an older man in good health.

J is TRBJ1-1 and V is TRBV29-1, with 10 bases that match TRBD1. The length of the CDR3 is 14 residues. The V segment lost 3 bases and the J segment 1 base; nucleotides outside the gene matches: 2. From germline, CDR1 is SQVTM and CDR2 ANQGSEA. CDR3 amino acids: CSVDRQGANTEAFF. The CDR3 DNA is TGCAGCGTTGATAGACAGGGGGCGAACACTGAAGCTTTCTTT. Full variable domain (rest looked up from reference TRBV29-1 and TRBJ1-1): SAVISQKPSRDICQRGTSLTIQCQVDSQVTMMFWYRQQPGQSLTLIATANQGSEATYESGFVIDKFPISRPNLTFSTLTVSNMSPEDSSIYLCSVDRQGANTEAFFGQGTRLTVV.

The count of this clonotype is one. CDR3 bases: TGTGCCAGCAGCACGAACTTAGCTGAACCCTGGGAGACCCAGTACTTC. As protein: CASSTNLAEPWETQYF. The rearrangement links TRBV9 to TRBJ2-5; D is ambiguous. Germline CDR1 reads SGDLS; CDR2 reads YYNGEE. The CDR3 sequence is 16 residues long. The V gene lost 4 bases and the J gene lost 5 bases, with 21 bases spanning the gap.

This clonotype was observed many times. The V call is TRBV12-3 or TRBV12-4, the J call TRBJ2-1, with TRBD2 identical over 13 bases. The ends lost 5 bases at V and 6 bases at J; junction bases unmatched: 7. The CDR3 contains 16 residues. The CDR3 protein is CASSRTSGGRLNEQFF. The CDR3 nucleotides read TGTGCCAGCAGTCGGACTAGCGGGGGCCGCCTCAATGAGCAGTTCTTC.

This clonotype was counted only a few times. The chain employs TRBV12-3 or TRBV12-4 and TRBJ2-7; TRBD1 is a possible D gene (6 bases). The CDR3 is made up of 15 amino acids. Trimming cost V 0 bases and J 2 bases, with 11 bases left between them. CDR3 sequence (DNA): TGTGCCAGCAGTTTAGCGGCAGGGGCCACCTACGAGCAGTACTTC. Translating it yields CASSLAAGATYEQYF.

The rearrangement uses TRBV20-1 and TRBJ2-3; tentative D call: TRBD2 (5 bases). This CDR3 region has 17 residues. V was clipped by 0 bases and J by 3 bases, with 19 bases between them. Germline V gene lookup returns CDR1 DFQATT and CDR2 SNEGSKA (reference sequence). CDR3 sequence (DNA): TGCAGTGCTAGAGATAGAGGGAACGGCCTCGGGACAGATACGCAGTATTTT. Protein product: CSARDRGNGLGTDTQYF.

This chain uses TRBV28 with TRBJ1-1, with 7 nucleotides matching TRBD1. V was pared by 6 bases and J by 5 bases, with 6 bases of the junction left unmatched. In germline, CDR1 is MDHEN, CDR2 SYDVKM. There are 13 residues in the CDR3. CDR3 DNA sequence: TGTGCCAGCAGCCGAACAGGGGCGACTGAAGCTTTCTTT. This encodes CASSRTGATEAFF.

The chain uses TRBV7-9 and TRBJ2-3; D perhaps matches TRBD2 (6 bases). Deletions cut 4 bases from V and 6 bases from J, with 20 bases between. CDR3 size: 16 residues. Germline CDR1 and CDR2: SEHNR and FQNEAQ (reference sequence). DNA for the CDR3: TGTGCCAGCAGCTACACCGGGAGCCAGAACGGGGATACGCAGTATTTT. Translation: CASSYTGSQNGDTQYF.

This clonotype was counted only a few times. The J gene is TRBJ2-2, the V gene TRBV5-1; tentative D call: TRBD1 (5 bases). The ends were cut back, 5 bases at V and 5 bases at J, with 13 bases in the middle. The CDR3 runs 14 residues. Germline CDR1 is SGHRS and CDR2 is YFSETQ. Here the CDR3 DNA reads TGCGCCAGCAGAGGGCCAGGGAATACCGGGGAGCTGTTTTTT. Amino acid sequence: CASRGPGNTGELFF.

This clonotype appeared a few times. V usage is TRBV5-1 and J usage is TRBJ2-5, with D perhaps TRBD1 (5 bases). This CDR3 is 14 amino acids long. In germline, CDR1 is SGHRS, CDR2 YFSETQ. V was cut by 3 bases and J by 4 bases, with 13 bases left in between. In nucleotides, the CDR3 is TGCGCCAGCAGCTCGAGACAGCCCGGAGAGACCCAGTACTTC. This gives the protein CASSSRQPGETQYF.

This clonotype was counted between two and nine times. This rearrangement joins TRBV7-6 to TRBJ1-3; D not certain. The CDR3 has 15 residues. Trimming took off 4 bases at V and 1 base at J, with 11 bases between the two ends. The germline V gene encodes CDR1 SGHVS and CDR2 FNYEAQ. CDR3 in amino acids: CASSSRGQSGNTIYF. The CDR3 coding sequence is TGTGCCAGCAGCTCCCGGGGTCAGTCTGGAAACACCATATATTTT.

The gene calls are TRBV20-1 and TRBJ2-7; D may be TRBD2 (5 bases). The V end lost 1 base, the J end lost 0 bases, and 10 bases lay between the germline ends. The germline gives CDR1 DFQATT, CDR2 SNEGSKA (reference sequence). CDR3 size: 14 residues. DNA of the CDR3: TGCAGTGCTAGAGGCGGGCGGATCTCCTACGAGCAGTACTTC. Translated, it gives CSARGGRISYEQYF.